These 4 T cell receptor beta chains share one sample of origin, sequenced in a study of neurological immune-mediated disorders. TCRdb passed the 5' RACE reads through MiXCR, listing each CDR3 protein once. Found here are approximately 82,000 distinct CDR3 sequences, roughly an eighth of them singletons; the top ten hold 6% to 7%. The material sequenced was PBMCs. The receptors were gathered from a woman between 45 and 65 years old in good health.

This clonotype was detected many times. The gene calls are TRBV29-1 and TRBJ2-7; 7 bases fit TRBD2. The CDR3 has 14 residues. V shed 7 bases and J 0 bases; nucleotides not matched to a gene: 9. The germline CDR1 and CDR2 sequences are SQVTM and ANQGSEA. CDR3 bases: TGCAGCGCAACCCCGGGAGGCTCCTCCTACGAGCAGTACTTC. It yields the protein CSATPGGSSYEQYF.

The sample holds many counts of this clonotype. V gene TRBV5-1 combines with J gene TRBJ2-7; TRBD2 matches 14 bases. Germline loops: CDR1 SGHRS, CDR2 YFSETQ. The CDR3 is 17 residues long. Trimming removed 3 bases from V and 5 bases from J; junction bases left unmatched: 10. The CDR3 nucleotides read TGCGCCAGCAGCTACTCAGGGACTAGCGGGAGAAGGAACGAGCAGTACTTC. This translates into CASSYSGTSGRRNEQYF. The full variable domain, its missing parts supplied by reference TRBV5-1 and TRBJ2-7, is KAGVTQTPRYLIKTRGQQVTLSCSPISGHRSVSWYQQTPGQGLQFLFEYFSETQRNKGNFPGRFSGRQFSNSRSEMNVSTLELGDSALYLCASSYSGTSGRRNEQYFGPGTRLTVT.

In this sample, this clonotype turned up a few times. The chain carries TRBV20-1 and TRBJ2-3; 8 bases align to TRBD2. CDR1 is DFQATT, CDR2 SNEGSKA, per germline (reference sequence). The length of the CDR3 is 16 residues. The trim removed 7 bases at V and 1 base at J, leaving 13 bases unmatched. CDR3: CSVSIGFGGGTDTQYF. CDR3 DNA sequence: TGCAGTGTTTCGATTGGTTTCGGGGGGGGCACAGATACGCAGTATTTT.

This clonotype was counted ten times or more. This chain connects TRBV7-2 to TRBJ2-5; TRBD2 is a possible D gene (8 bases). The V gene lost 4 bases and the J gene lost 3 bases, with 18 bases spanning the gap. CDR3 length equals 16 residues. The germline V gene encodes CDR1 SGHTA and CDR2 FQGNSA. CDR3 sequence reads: CASSSRGRGAEETQYF. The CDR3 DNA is TGTGCCAGCAGCTCGAGGGGGCGGGGGGCGGAAGAGACCCAGTACTTC.